These 20 T cell receptor beta chains were sequenced from one sample in a study of Tregs in tolerant kidney transplant recipients. Profiling relied on immunoSEQ multiplex PCR, and the TCRdb table lists in-frame clones only, not all of them. This table holds fewer than 80,000 clones, 95% to 98% found once. The material sequenced was Tregs from blood, taken before the transplant. The receptors were sampled from a human donor who received a combined kidney and bone marrow transplant.

CDR3 sequence reads: CASSPLYSVGGSRPSYNEQFF. The DNA for the CDR3 is TGTGCCAGCTCACCACTTTACTCCGTCGGCGGGTCGAGACCCTCCTACAATGAGCAGTTCTTC. The gene calls are TRBV18 and TRBJ2-1; weak D call: TRBD2 (5 bases). CDR3 length equals 21 residues. Germline V gene sequence: CDR1 KGHSH, CDR2 LQKENI. The V and J ends lost 1 base and 0 bases respectively, with 25 bases between them. Full variable domain (outside the CDR3, taken from reference TRBV18 and TRBJ2-1): NAGVMQNPRHLVRRRGQEARLRCSPMKGHSHVYWYRQLPEEGLKFMVYLQKENIIDESGMPKERFSAEFPKEGPSILRIQQVVRGDSAAYFCASSPLYSVGGSRPSYNEQFFGPGTRLTVL.

The V call is TRBV5-6, the J call TRBJ1-1; no definite D call. Germline assignment: CDR1 SGHDT and CDR2 YYEEEE. CDR3 length: 14 amino acids. V lost 2 bases, J lost 11 bases, and 19 bases lay in between. CDR3 nucleotide sequence: TGTGCCAGCAGCTTATCGGTCACCGCGGGGATGGCTTTCTTT. Translated: CASSLSVTAGMAFF.

V is TRBV2 and J is TRBJ2-7, with a weak D call TRBD1 (5 bases). The V gene lost 4 bases and the J gene lost 3 bases, with 10 bases spanning the gap. The CDR3 length is 13 residues. The germline CDR1 and CDR2 sequences are SNHLY and FYNNEI. The CDR3 sequence is CASSGQSNYEQYF. The DNA of the CDR3 is TGTGCCAGCAGTGGACAGTCTAACTACGAGCAGTACTTC. The whole variable domain, remainder taken from reference TRBV2 and TRBJ2-7, is EPEVTQTPSHQVTQMGQEVILRCVPISNHLYFYWYRQILGQKVEFLVSFYNNEISEKSEIFDDQFSVERPDGSNFTLKIRSTKLEDSAMYFCASSGQSNYEQYFGPGTRLTVT.

This rearrangement joins TRBV5-6 to TRBJ2-4; D uncertain. Germline V gene lookup returns CDR1 SGHDT and CDR2 YYEEEE. Trimming took 4 bases from V and 9 from J, leaving 17 bases between them. The CDR3 spans 14 residues. In DNA form, the CDR3 reads TGTGCCAGCAGCACACTCCCGCTAGGTATCATTCAGTACTTC. It translates to CASSTLPLGIIQYF. The full variable domain, completed using reference TRBV5-6 and TRBJ2-4, is DAGVTQSPTHLIKTRGQQVTLRCSPKSGHDTVSWYQQALGQGPQFIFQYYEEEERQRGNFPDRFSGHQFPNYSSELNVNALLLGDSALYLCASSTLPLGIIQYFGAGTRLSVL.

V usage is TRBV7-7 and J usage is TRBJ2-5; tentative D call: TRBD1 (6 bases). Germline assignment: CDR1 SSHAT and CDR2 FNYEAQ (reference sequence). The CDR3 consists of 14 residues. Trimming shortened V by 2 bases and J by 1 base, and 8 bases separated the two germline ends. The CDR3: CASSLQGTQETQYF. The CDR3 coding sequence is TGTGCCAGCAGCTTACAGGGGACCCAAGAGACCCAGTACTTC.

The V call is TRBV27, the J call TRBJ2-7; 11 nucleotides line up with TRBD2. V shed 6 bases and J 2 bases; nucleotides not matched to a gene: 18. The CDR3 spans 19 residues. Germline V lookup: CDR1 MNHEY, CDR2 SMNVEV (reference sequence). CDR3 protein: CASSEPLLLAGALAYEQYF. DNA for the CDR3: TGTGCCAGCAGCGAACCACTCCTACTAGCGGGGGCTCTCGCCTACGAGCAGTACTTC.

The chain joins TRBV5-1 to TRBJ1-1; possibly TRBD1 for D (6 bases). This CDR3 region has 15 residues. Trimming cost V 0 bases and J 1 base, with 10 bases left between them. The V gene's germline CDR1 is SGHRS and CDR2 YFSETQ. The CDR3 DNA reads as TGCGCCAGCAGCTTGGACCGACAGGAGAACACTGAAGCTTTCTTT. Amino acids: CASSLDRQENTEAFF.

The chain joins TRBV10-3 to TRBJ2-2; no firm D call. V lost 5 bases and J lost 5, with 15 bases in between. This CDR3 is built from 15 residues. In germline, CDR1 is ENHRY, CDR2 SYGVKD. The CDR3 sequence: CAISNYAAATGELFF. The CDR3 coding sequence is TGTGCCATCAGTAACTATGCGGCGGCGACCGGGGAGCTGTTTTTT.

This sequence joins TRBV18 and TRBJ1-5; no reliable D call. CDR3 size: 13 residues. Trimming took off 2 bases at V and 8 bases at J, with 10 bases between the two ends. CDR1 and CDR2 from the germline V gene are KGHSH and LQKENI. For the CDR3, the DNA is TGTGCCAGCTCACCAGATCCCGGTAAGCCCCAGCATTTT. Its protein product is CASSPDPGKPQHF.

This rearrangement joins TRBV12-5 to TRBJ2-3, with 7 bases fitting TRBD2. The CDR3 extends over 17 amino acids. Per the germline V gene, CDR1 is LGHNT and CDR2 is FRNRAP. V lost 1 base and J lost 1; bases outside the gene matches: 8. CDR3 protein: CASGLGETSVGTDTQYF. The CDR3 DNA sequence: TGTGCTAGTGGTTTGGGAGAAACTAGCGTCGGCACAGATACGCAGTATTTT.

V usage is TRBV19 and J usage is TRBJ2-2, with a weak D call TRBD1 (6 bases). Trimming removed 2 bases at V and 7 bases at J, with 11 bases between. Germline CDR1 reads LNHDA; CDR2 reads SQIVND (reference sequence). The CDR3 length is 14 residues. The CDR3 sequence: CASSISRGNGELFF. Written as DNA, the CDR3 is TGTGCCAGTAGTATAAGTAGGGGGAACGGGGAGCTGTTTTTT.

The genes are TRBV5-1 and TRBJ2-7, with D hard to call. The V end lost 0 bases, the J end lost 4 bases, and 14 bases lay between the germline ends. The CDR3 covers 15 residues. The V gene's germline CDR1 is SGHRS and CDR2 YFSETQ. The CDR3 region has the DNA TGCGCCAGCAGCTTGGACGTAGCCTCCTTTTACGAGCAGTACTTC. Encoded protein: CASSLDVASFYEQYF.

The chain is built from TRBV18 and TRBJ2-7; D unclear. The CDR3 consists of 13 residues. CDR1 and CDR2 from the germline V gene are KGHSH and LQKENI. Trimming pared 3 bases from V and 2 bases from J, leaving 8 bases between. In nucleotides, the CDR3 is TGTGCCAGCTCACCGCGGTCGACCTACGAGCAGTACTTC. Its translation: CASSPRSTYEQYF.

The genes are TRBV19 and TRBJ1-5; D not resolved. CDR3 length: 15 amino acids. CDR1 is LNHDA and CDR2 is SQIVND in the germline V gene (reference sequence). V lost 3 bases and J 5 bases, leaving 14 bases between the germline ends. CDR3 coding DNA: TGTGCCAGTAGTATTGGGCACGATCCCTATCAGCCCCAGCATTTT. Translation: CASSIGHDPYQPQHF.

J is TRBJ2-7 and V is TRBV18, with D possibly being TRBD2 (6 bases). Germline CDR1 and CDR2: KGHSH and LQKENI. V gave up 3 bases and J gave up 1 base, with 10 bases separating them. CDR3 length equals 14 residues. CDR3 sequence (DNA): TGTGCCAGCTCACCGAGACTAGAGTCCTACGAGCAGTACTTC. It specifies CASSPRLESYEQYF.

The gene calls are TRBV19 and TRBJ2-2, with D possibly TRBD1 on 6 matching bases. V was trimmed by 4 bases and J by 6 bases, leaving 15 bases between them. Looked up from germline, CDR1 is LNHDA and CDR2 is SQIVND (reference sequence). This CDR3 is 15 amino acids long. The chain's CDR3 is CASSTYRQDPGELFF. CDR3 in DNA: TGTGCCAGTAGTACGTACCGACAGGATCCCGGGGAGCTGTTTTTT.

This clone came up once. The chain joins TRBV28 to TRBJ2-7; tentative D call: TRBD1 (6 bases). V lost 8 bases, J lost 0 bases, and 14 bases lay in between. Germline lookup yields CDR1 MDHEN and CDR2 SYDVKM. This CDR3 is built from 14 residues. The CDR3 nucleotides read TGTGCCAGCGAGCGGAACAGGGTCTCCTACGAGCAGTACTTC. It translates to CASERNRVSYEQYF. Looking up the rest from reference TRBV28 and TRBJ2-7 gives the full variable domain: DVKVTQSSRYLVKRTGEKVFLECVQDMDHENMFWYRQDPGLGLRLIYFSYDVKMKEKGDIPEGYSVSREKKERFSLILESASTNQTSMYLCASERNRVSYEQYFGPGTRLTVT.

This chain uses TRBV5-1 with TRBJ1-2; 10 positions match TRBD1. CDR1 is SGHRS, CDR2 YFSETQ, per germline. The CDR3 is 15 amino acids. The V gene end was trimmed by 4 bases and the J gene end by 8 bases; junction bases not matched to a gene: 11. CDR3 protein: CASSLSRDRGAGYTF. In DNA, the CDR3 is TGCGCCAGCAGCCTATCCCGGGACAGGGGAGCGGGCTACACCTTC.

The chain carries TRBV7-9 and TRBJ1-1, with a tentative D call TRBD1 (5 bases). Germline-derived CDR1 and CDR2 are SEHNR and FQNEAQ (reference sequence). The V end lost 6 bases, the J end lost 1 base, and 9 bases lay between the germline ends. The CDR3 spans 13 residues. The CDR3 loop is CASRVTENTEAFF. CDR3 nucleotide sequence: TGTGCCAGCAGGGTGACAGAGAACACTGAAGCTTTCTTT.

This clone was detected once. The chain has TRBV4-1 and TRBJ2-4; 11 bases agree with TRBD2. Germline trimming cut 4 bases from V and 4 bases from J; bases unmatched to any gene: 3. The CDR3 runs 15 residues. Germline CDR1 reads MGHRA; CDR2 reads YSYEKL. The CDR3 loop reads CASSLGTSGKNIQYF. The CDR3 region has the DNA TGCGCCAGCAGCCTCGGGACTAGCGGTAAAAACATTCAGTACTTC.